These T cell receptor beta chains were read from a single sample in a study of beta chain features in type 1 diabetes. Assay: immunoSEQ multiplex PCR; the TCRdb copy retains only in-frame clones and omits some. The table lists hundreds of thousands of clones, 11% to 15% of them singletons, with roughly 0.04% in the top ten. Material: naive CD4+ T cells from blood. The source is a young man with type 1 diabetes. The CDR3 runs from the conserved cysteine through the conserved F or W. The D gene is left open where the match is weak. Clone size is not always given. Where it is, it says once, few, many or a class for expanded clones.

clone_size | j_call | d_call | v_call | cdr3_aa | cdr3_nt
. | TRBJ2-3 | . | TRBV19 | CASSMTPGTQYF | TGTGCCAGTAGTATGACCCCGGGTACGCAGTATTTT
few | TRBJ2-7 | . | TRBV7-2 | CASSPHWGASYEQYF | TGTGCCAGCAGCCCGCATTGGGGGGCCAGCTACGAGCAGTACTTC
. | TRBJ2-1 | . | TRBV5-1 | CASSLGGAYNEQFF | TGCGCCAGCAGCTTGGGAGGCGCCTACAATGAGCAGTTCTTC
few | TRBJ2-7 | . | TRBV29-1 | CSVGVRAGGPHFF | TGCAGCGTTGGCGTGCGGGCGGGCGGGCCACATTTCTTC
few | TRBJ1-1 | . | TRBV13 | CASSLLGGTEAFF | TGTGCCAGCAGCTTACTGGGGGGCACTGAAGCTTTCTTT
few | TRBJ1-2 | . | TRBV28 | CASSLMGRQNYGYTF | TGTGCCAGCAGTTTAATGGGTCGACAGAACTATGGCTACACCTTC
few | TRBJ1-4 | . | TRBV30 | CAWSVQGAQREKLFF | TGTGCCTGGAGTGTACAAGGGGCCCAGCGTGAAAAACTGTTTTTT
. | TRBJ1-2 | TRBD1 | TRBV4-3 | CASSADRGAQGYTF | TGCGCCAGCAGCGCGGACAGGGGGGCCCAGGGCTACACCTTC
. | TRBJ2-1 | . | TRBV5-1 | CASSSAPRYNEQFF | TGCGCCAGCAGCTCGGCTCCCCGCTACAATGAGCAGTTCTTC
. | TRBJ2-7 | . | TRBV5-1 | CASSFDGTYEQYF | TGCGCCAGCAGCTTCGACGGTACCTACGAGCAGTACTTC
. | TRBJ1-2 | . | TRBV7-9 | CASSTSTGYDGYTF | TGTGCCAGCAGCACCTCTACAGGGTACGATGGCTACACCTTC
. | TRBJ2-1 | . | TRBV29-1 | CSVGRGHSSYNEQFF | TGCAGCGTTGGTCGAGGGCATAGCTCCTACAATGAGCAGTTCTTC
few | TRBJ2-7 | . | TRBV5-6 | CASSPDGSSYEQYF | TGTGCCAGCAGCCCGGACGGAAGCTCCTACGAGCAGTACTTC
few | TRBJ1-5 | . | TRBV19 | CASSTPAGLPIQPQHF | TGTGCCAGTAGTACCCCCGCCGGGCTACCCATTCAGCCCCAGCATTTT
. | TRBJ2-7 | TRBD2 | TRBV7-2 | CASSDSGAIYYEQYF | TGTGCCAGCAGCGATAGCGGGGCGATCTACTACGAGCAGTACTTC
. | TRBJ2-1 | . | TRBV7-9 | CASSPRGIAYNEQFF | TGTGCCAGCAGTCCAAGGGGTATTGCCTACAATGAGCAGTTCTTC
few | TRBJ2-3 | . | TRBV10-3 | CAITDGSTDTQYF | TGTGCCATCACCGATGGGAGCACAGATACGCAGTATTTT
. | TRBJ1-5 | . | TRBV7-8 | CASSLRSIRTVSNQPQHF | TGTGCCAGCAGCCTACGTTCTATTAGGACAGTTAGCAATCAGCCCCAGCATTTT
. | TRBJ2-7 | TRBD1 | TRBV9 | CASTAGTGASGEQYF | TGTGCCAGCACCGCGGGGACAGGGGCAAGCGGCGAGCAGTACTTC
few | TRBJ2-3 | . | TRBV5-1 | CASSLEPPPDTQYF | TGCGCCAGCAGCTTGGAACCTCCCCCAGATACGCAGTATTTT
few | TRBJ1-2 | . | TRBV14 | CASSQVPSGLYGYTF | TGTGCCAGCAGCCAAGTCCCCAGCGGACTCTATGGCTACACCTTC
. | TRBJ2-1 | TRBD2 | TRBV5-1 | CASSLATSGGTNSYNEQFF | TGCGCCAGCAGCTTGGCCACTAGCGGGGGGACCAACTCCTACAATGAGCAGTTCTTC
. | TRBJ2-5 | . | TRBV7-2 | CASSKGRGETQYF | TGTGCCAGCAGCAAGGGGCGCGGGGAGACCCAGTACTTC
few | TRBJ2-5 | TRBD2 | TRBV2 | CASTDEVAGGETQYF | TGTGCCAGCACGGACGAGGTAGCGGGAGGAGAGACCCAGTACTTC
. | TRBJ2-5 | TRBD2 | TRBV18 | CASSPGRVQETQYF | TGTGCCAGCTCACCAGGGAGGGTCCAAGAGACCCAGTACTTC
. | TRBJ2-1 | . | TRBV29-1 | CNAAEGLALYNEQFF | TGCAACGCGGCCGAGGGGCTAGCCTTATACAATGAGCAGTTCTTC
. | TRBJ2-7 | . | TRBV6-5 | CASSYSRSGTYEQYF | TGTGCCAGCAGTTACTCGAGATCGGGGACCTACGAGCAGTACTTC
few | TRBJ2-1 | . | TRBV30 | CAWRKGLESEQFF | TGTGCCTGGAGGAAAGGTTTAGAGAGTGAGCAGTTCTTC
once | TRBJ2-2 | . | TRBV27 | CASRSTGELFF | TGTGCCAGCAGAAGTACCGGGGAGCTGTTTTTT
few | TRBJ1-4 | . | TRBV7-2 | CASSRSGRSPNEKLFF | TGTGCCAGCAGCCGCTCAGGGCGCTCACCTAATGAAAAACTGTTTTTT
. | TRBJ1-2 | TRBD1 | TRBV30 | CAWIQWGRGGGSKGYTF | TGTGCCTGGATCCAATGGGGCAGAGGGGGCGGAAGTAAAGGCTACACCTTC
. | TRBJ2-5 | TRBD2 | TRBV7-6 | CASRGGPETQYF | TGTGCCAGCCGGGGGGGCCCGGAGACCCAGTACTTC
few | TRBJ1-1 | . | TRBV2 | CASSGGRDTEAFF | TGTGCCAGCAGTGGCGGGAGGGACACTGAAGCTTTCTTT